This passage covers 30 T cell receptor beta chains from one sample sequenced in a study of control samples from healthy donors and cancer patients. Measured with immunoSEQ multiplex PCR; TCRdb has only the in-frame clones, and not every one. The table lists 95,000 to 130,000 clones, about 88% of them singletons. Sequencing input: blood. These receptors were obtained from a woman in her seventies in good health.

The chain employs TRBV7-3 and TRBJ2-4, with unresolved D. CDR3 length equals 16 residues. V gave up 1 base and J gave up 0 bases, with 10 bases separating them. Per germline, CDR1 SGHTA and CDR2 FQGTGA. CDR3 DNA: TGTGCCAGCAGCTTAAACCCCTCCGAAGCCAAAAACATTCAGTACTTC. It specifies CASSLNPSEAKNIQYF.

The chain joins TRBV5-6 to TRBJ2-5; 7 bases are shared with TRBD1. The V gene's germline CDR1 is SGHDT and CDR2 YYEEEE. The CDR3 contains 13 residues. V lost 4 bases to trimming and J lost 7 bases; unmatched junction nucleotides: 7. CDR3 DNA: TGTGCCAGCAGCCATCGGGACAGTGTGACCCAGTACTTC. This gives the protein CASSHRDSVTQYF. Variable domain in full (rest from reference TRBV5-6 and TRBJ2-5): DAGVTQSPTHLIKTRGQQVTLRCSPKSGHDTVSWYQQALGQGPQFIFQYYEEEERQRGNFPDRFSGHQFPNYSSELNVNALLLGDSALYLCASSHRDSVTQYFGPGTRLLVL.

The J gene is TRBJ2-6, the V gene TRBV14; D is unclear. Germline V lookup: CDR1 SGHDN, CDR2 FVKESK. The CDR3 runs 14 residues. Trimming removed 9 bases from V and 4 bases from J, with 13 bases in between. The CDR3 DNA reads TGTGCCAGTGGGGTTGGTGGCGGGGCCAACGTCCTGACTTTC. Amino acid sequence: CASGVGGGANVLTF.

This clone was counted a few times. This chain uses TRBV3-1 (or the pseudogene TRBV3-2) with TRBJ2-3; 10 bases line up with TRBD2. CDR1 is LGHDT, CDR2 YNNKEL, per germline (reference sequence). Trimming removed 1 base from V and 1 base from J; junction bases left unmatched: 11. There are 19 residues in the CDR3. The CDR3 nucleotides read TGTGCCAGCAGCCAAGTTCGGAGCGGGGGGGCTGGTCGCACAGATACGCAGTATTTT. This sequence encodes CASSQVRSGGAGRTDTQYF.

The chain has TRBV7-9 and TRBJ2-3, with D unresolved. Germline V gene lookup returns CDR1 SEHNR and CDR2 FQNEAQ (reference sequence). The V end was cut by 4 bases, the J end by 0 bases, with 2 bases between. The CDR3 covers 12 residues. The CDR3 is CASSSSTDTQYF. CDR3 nucleotide sequence: TGTGCCAGCAGCTCCAGCACAGATACGCAGTATTTT.

This chain links TRBV20-1 with TRBJ2-3, with no clear D. Germline CDR1 reads DFQATT; CDR2 reads SNEGSKA (reference sequence). Trimming took off 3 bases at V and 2 bases at J, with 6 bases between the two ends. The CDR3 spans 12 residues. Here the CDR3 DNA reads TGCAGTGCTAGTCGAGTCACAGATACGCAGTATTTT. It codes for CSASRVTDTQYF.

This clone was counted only a few times. The J gene is TRBJ2-7, the V gene TRBV11-2; 8 nucleotides agree with TRBD1. The V gene's germline CDR1 is SGHAT and CDR2 FQNNGV. The CDR3 covers 13 residues. With V trimmed by 6 bases and J by 2 bases, 3 bases remained unmatched. The CDR3 sequence: CASSKTGAYEQYF. DNA for the CDR3: TGTGCCAGCAGTAAGACAGGGGCCTACGAGCAGTACTTC.

The table lists this clone with a count of one. V usage is TRBV12-3 or TRBV12-4 and J usage is TRBJ1-2, with TRBD1 as a possible D gene (5 bases). CDR3 length equals 13 residues. The V and J ends lost 1 base and 8 bases respectively, with 11 bases between them. CDR3 DNA sequence: TGTGCCAGCAGTTTAGGGGGCCCCTGGGGCTACACCTTC. Protein: CASSLGGPWGYTF.

The genes are TRBV28 and TRBJ2-7, with D unresolved. The ends were cut back, 6 bases at V and 0 bases at J, with 15 bases in the middle. The V gene's germline CDR1 is MDHEN and CDR2 SYDVKM. This CDR3 has 15 amino acids. CDR3 loop: CASRPWGFGSYEQYF. The CDR3 coding sequence is TGTGCCAGCAGACCATGGGGATTTGGCTCCTACGAGCAGTACTTC.

This clone was seen only once. This chain uses TRBV14 with TRBJ1-2; a possible D gene is TRBD1 (5 bases). Trimming cost V 4 bases and J 8 bases, with 17 bases left between them. The length of the CDR3 is 14 residues. Germline CDR1 SGHDN, CDR2 FVKESK. The CDR3 is CASSPSWGMGGYTF. The CDR3 DNA follows: TGTGCCAGCAGCCCCAGTTGGGGGATGGGAGGCTACACCTTC.

This clone was observed a single time. The V and J genes are TRBV10-3 and TRBJ2-5; D unresolved. The germline V gene has CDR1 ENHRY and CDR2 SYGVKD. With 8 bases removed from V and 1 base from J, the gap between germline ends came to 8 bases. This CDR3 spans 12 amino acids. CDR3 loop: CAIGGFQETQYF. In DNA, the CDR3 is TGTGCCATCGGTGGTTTCCAAGAGACCCAGTACTTC.

This clone was observed once. The rearrangement links TRBV11-3 to TRBJ2-5; D unclear. The V end lost 3 bases, the J end lost 2 bases, and 7 bases lay between the germline ends. This CDR3 has 13 amino acids. Looked up from germline, CDR1 is SGHNT and CDR2 is YENEEA. The chain's CDR3 is CASSFGLQETQYF. DNA of the CDR3: TGTGCCAGCAGCTTTGGCTTACAAGAGACCCAGTACTTC.

The rearrangement links TRBV13 to TRBJ1-1; D possibly corresponds to TRBD1 (6 bases). The length of the CDR3 is 14 residues. Germline assignment: CDR1 PRHDT and CDR2 FYEKMQ (reference sequence). Trimming removed 5 bases from V and 4 bases from J, with 14 bases in between. The CDR3: CASSPRGGSTEAFF. The CDR3 DNA sequence: TGTGCCAGCAGCCCACGAGGGGGGAGCACTGAAGCTTTCTTT.

The J gene is TRBJ2-1, the V gene TRBV9; 8 bases align to TRBD1. Germline V lookup: CDR1 SGDLS, CDR2 YYNGEE. Unmatched junction bases numbered 12, after V lost 4 bases and J lost 12 bases. The CDR3 totals 14 residues. CDR3 nucleotides: TGTGCCAGCAGCCCGGGACAGGCGTCTTTGGGGCAGTTCTTC. Translating it yields CASSPGQASLGQFF.

The V and J genes are TRBV6-6 and TRBJ2-7; 9 bases match TRBD1. CDR3 length: 15 residues. The V gene end was trimmed by 4 bases and the J gene end by 5 bases; junction bases not matched to a gene: 9. Germline assignment: CDR1 MNHNY and CDR2 SVGAGI (reference sequence). CDR3 region: CASSLPGQGYHEQYF. For the CDR3, the DNA is TGTGCCAGCAGTTTGCCGGGACAGGGTTACCACGAGCAGTACTTC.

The V gene is TRBV5-4, the J gene TRBJ1-6, with a weak D call TRBD1 (6 bases). The CDR3 has 18 amino acids. Germline CDR1 reads SGHNT; CDR2 reads YYREEE (reference sequence). With 0 bases removed from V and 1 base from J, the gap between germline ends came to 14 bases. The CDR3 protein is CASSLAGAGRSYNSPLHF. The CDR3 DNA is TGTGCCAGCAGCTTGGCGGGGGCAGGACGATCCTATAATTCACCCCTCCACTTT.

The V call is TRBV19, the J call TRBJ1-1; the D is unclear. V dropped 2 bases and J dropped 0 bases, with 10 bases sitting between them. Per germline, CDR1 LNHDA and CDR2 SQIVND (reference sequence). This CDR3 spans 15 amino acids. The CDR3 loop reads CASSILGGVNTEAFF. The CDR3 DNA reads as TGTGCCAGTAGTATACTGGGCGGGGTGAACACTGAAGCTTTCTTT.

The CDR3 sequence is CASSLVPGQGGELFF. The CDR3 DNA reads TGTGCCAGCAGCTTAGTACCGGGACAGGGAGGCGAACTGTTTTTT. The chain joins TRBV11-2 to TRBJ1-4; 9 bases match TRBD1. The CDR3 loop spans 15 amino acids. Germline assignment: CDR1 SGHAT and CDR2 FQNNGV. With V trimmed by 1 base and J by 12 bases, 9 bases remained unmatched.

V and J are TRBV10-3 and TRBJ2-2; TRBD2 aligns across 14 bases. J was trimmed by 6 bases and V by 2 bases; bases with no gene match: 2. CDR1 and CDR2 from the germline V gene are ENHRY and SYGVKD. The CDR3 has 16 amino acids. CDR3 DNA: TGTGCCATCAGTGAGGCGACTAGCGGGGGGGCCGGGGAGCTGTTTTTT. This gives the protein CAISEATSGGAGELFF.

This chain connects TRBV6-5 to TRBJ2-3; TRBD1 aligns across 7 bases. Germline lookup yields CDR1 MNHEY and CDR2 SVGAGI. CDR3 length: 14 residues. V lost 5 bases, J lost 6 bases, and 8 bases stayed unmatched. In DNA form, the CDR3 reads TGTGCCAGCAGTAGCCGGACAGGCAGGGATACGCAGTATTTT. It is translated as CASSSRTGRDTQYF.

This chain joins TRBV6-6 and TRBJ1-1; TRBD1 matches 10 bases. J gave up 10 bases and V 7 bases, and 9 bases lay outside the gene matches. The CDR3 runs 13 residues. Germline CDR1 reads MNHNY; CDR2 reads SVGAGI (reference sequence). The CDR3 DNA reads as TGTGCCAGCACTGGGACAGGGGAGGTTGCAGCTTTCTTT. Translation gives CASTGTGEVAAFF.

The V and J genes are TRBV2 and TRBJ2-3, with D perhaps given as TRBD1 or TRBD2 (5 bases each). Germline CDR1 is SNHLY and CDR2 is FYNNEI. The germline V and J ends were trimmed by 4 bases and 0 bases, with 8 bases remaining between them. The CDR3 consists of 14 residues. The CDR3 nucleotides read TGTGCCAGCAGTGCGGGACGGAGCACAGATACGCAGTATTTT. This translates into CASSAGRSTDTQYF.

The genes are TRBV11-2 and TRBJ2-2; D gene unclear. The CDR3 sequence is 14 residues long. From germline, CDR1 is SGHAT and CDR2 FQNNGV. Trimming pared 2 bases from V and 1 base from J, leaving 5 bases between. CDR3: CASSLLLNTGELFF. CDR3 sequence (DNA): TGTGCCAGCAGCTTATTGTTGAACACCGGGGAGCTGTTTTTT.

V and J are TRBV4-2 and TRBJ1-1; D is unclear. The V and J ends lost 4 bases and 2 bases respectively, with 11 bases between them. CDR3 length: 14 amino acids. The V gene's germline CDR1 is LGHNA and CDR2 YNFKEQ. CDR3: CASSPGKVNTEAFF. The CDR3 region has the DNA TGTGCCAGCAGCCCGGGAAAGGTAAACACTGAAGCTTTCTTT.

The gene calls are TRBV4-1 and TRBJ2-2, with TRBD1 matching over 7 bases. Germline V gives CDR1 MGHRA, CDR2 YSYEKL. V gave up 3 bases and J gave up 1 base; unmatched junction bases: 5. This CDR3 is built from 16 residues. The CDR3 loop reads CASSQNRGKNTGELFF. CDR3 bases: TGCGCCAGCAGCCAGAACAGGGGAAAGAACACCGGGGAGCTGTTTTTT.

This chain links TRBV5-1 with TRBJ2-5, with TRBD2 identical over 9 bases. The V gene's germline CDR1 is SGHRS and CDR2 YFSETQ. The trim removed 4 bases at V and 4 bases at J, leaving 8 bases unmatched. CDR3 size: 15 residues. CDR3 DNA: TGCGCCAGCAGCCAACAAGCGGGGGGTTTAGAGACCCAGTACTTC. Amino acid sequence: CASSQQAGGLETQYF.

The J gene is TRBJ2-1, the V gene TRBV11-2; 12 nucleotides match TRBD1. CDR1 is SGHAT and CDR2 is FQNNGV in the germline V gene. J lost 12 bases, V lost 6 bases, and 9 bases had no gene match. CDR3 size: 14 residues. CDR3 sequence (DNA): TGTGCCAGCAGTTCGGGACAGGGGGCTGTTCTGCAGTTCTTC. This gives the protein CASSSGQGAVLQFF. Full variable domain (remainder filled in from reference TRBV11-2 and TRBJ2-1): EAGVAQSPRYKIIEKRQSVAFWCNPISGHATLYWYQQILGQGPKLLIQFQNNGVVDDSQLPKDRFSAERLKGVDSTLKIQPAKLEDSAVYLCASSSGQGAVLQFFGPGTRLTVL.

The V call is TRBV5-1, the J call TRBJ2-7; TRBD2 might be the D (6 bases). Germline lookup yields CDR1 SGHRS and CDR2 YFSETQ. CDR3 size: 11 residues. V was cut by 4 bases and J by 5 bases, with 7 bases left in between. The DNA for the CDR3 is TGCGCCAGCAGCACGGGAGACGAGCAGTACTTC. It is translated as CASSTGDEQYF.

This chain joins TRBV18 and TRBJ2-5; TRBD2 matches at 9 bases. The trim removed 2 bases at V and 5 bases at J, leaving 15 bases unmatched. The length of the CDR3 is 18 residues. CDR1 and CDR2 (germline): KGHSH, LQKENI. The chain's CDR3 is CASSPVIAGERNVETQYF. CDR3 nucleotide sequence: TGTGCCAGCTCACCAGTGATAGCGGGGGAGAGAAATGTGGAGACCCAGTACTTC.

V is TRBV7-3 and J is TRBJ2-3; D tentatively fits TRBD1 or TRBD2 (5 bases each). CDR3 length equals 14 residues. The germline V gene has CDR1 SGHTA and CDR2 FQGTGA. The V gene lost 5 bases and the J gene lost 4 bases, with 13 bases spanning the gap. This chain's CDR3 is CASSLKGSPDTQYF. CDR3 nucleotide sequence: TGTGCCAGCAGCCTTAAGGGGAGTCCAGATACGCAGTATTTT.